A selection of T cell receptor beta chains follows, all from one sample in a study of PD-1 blockade in classical Hodgkin lymphoma. Only in-frame clones appear in the TCRdb table, and some are missing; sequencing was by immunoSEQ multiplex PCR. The table includes around 19,000 clones, around 70% detected once. Sequences were derived from peripheral blood mononuclear cells (PBMCs), sampled before the second cycle of nivolumab. These receptors came from a human donor with classical Hodgkin lymphoma. CDR3s leave out the opening cysteine and the closing phenylalanine or tryptophan. Each record gives: clone size, V gene, CDR3 length, CDR3 protein. Clone size is shown for a subset of rows, as once, few, many or a class of expanded clone.

size: .
V: TRBV28
length: 12
CDR3: ASSFQRSYNEQF

size: once
V: TRBV27
length: 10
CDR3: ASSPQGYEQY

size: .
V: TRBV6-5
length: 8
CDR3: ASNVDTQY

size: .
V: TRBV6-6
length: 12
CDR3: ASSYLAGGPWQF

size: .
V: TRBV20-1
length: 9
CDR3: SARRDRQAF

size: .
V: TRBV10-2
length: 14
CDR3: ASSDLRLAGVGEQY

size: .
V: TRBV7-7
length: 11
CDR3: ASSLGTGSEQY

size: .
V: TRBV7-2
length: 14
CDR3: ASSLAPGRGAYGYT

size: once
V: TRBV2
length: 9
CDR3: ASRVYNEQF

size: .
V: TRBV29-1
length: 12
CDR3: SALRGGGYNEQF

size: .
V: TRBV27
length: 14
CDR3: ASSLSSGRVNNEQF

size: .
V: TRBV9
length: 15
CDR3: ASSSPRTGVAYNEQF

size: once
V: TRBV19
length: 12
CDR3: ASRLALNTGELF

size: .
V: TRBV5-8
length: 14
CDR3: ASGERDRGGNQPQH

size: medium-sized
V: TRBV7-9
length: 12
CDR3: ASSSTGRGETQY

size: .
V: TRBV30
length: 14
CDR3: AWSPGTSGRLEAQY

size: .
V: TRBV19
length: 11
CDR3: ASSMGKQETQY

size: .
V: TRBV7-6
length: 14
CDR3: ASSTQLFTSTDTQY

size: .
V: TRBV11-2
length: 11
CDR3: ASSNLIMYEQY

size: .
V: TRBV18
length: 10
CDR3: ASLKRNNEQF

size: .
V: TRBV5-2
length: 13
CDR3: ASSPSSGSGDTQY

size: .
V: TRBV18
length: 14
CDR3: ASSSTSGQHTGELF

size: .
V: TRBV5-4
length: 13
CDR3: ASSSAGTTNEKLF

size: few
V: TRBV2
length: 13
CDR3: ASSEGASSYNEQF

size: .
V: TRBV19
length: 15
CDR3: ASSGLAGGPWNNEQF

size: .
V: TRBV18
length: 12
CDR3: ASASGGNQETQY

size: few
V: TRBV4-1
length: 14
CDR3: ASSQGPTGYNSPLH

size: .
V: TRBV5-6
length: 14
CDR3: ASSSLWEGASYEQY

size: medium-sized
V: TRBV4-2
length: 14
CDR3: ASSQVGGFGTDTQY

size: .
V: TRBV6-5
length: 12
CDR3: ASTTGASGHEQY

size: .
V: TRBV9
length: 13
CDR3: ASSPGGGPNQPQH

size: .
V: TRBV19
length: 12
CDR3: ASSLRDFNEKLF

size: .
V: TRBV7-9
length: 15
CDR3: ASITSGTGGTRETQY

size: .
V: TRBV4-1
length: 15
CDR3: ASSQTPGTSGRETQY

size: .
V: TRBV10-3
length: 11
CDR3: AISESTGEELF

size: .
V: TRBV19
length: 11
CDR3: ASGVRGANVLT

size: .
V: TRBV5-1
length: 13
CDR3: ASSSSGTGKETQY

size: .
V: TRBV5-4
length: 12
CDR3: ASSSGQLNYGYT

size: .
V: TRBV7-9
length: 16
CDR3: ASSLRTSIGRGYYEQY

size: .
V: TRBV25-1
length: 11
CDR3: ASREPPYSVAF

size: once
V: TRBV5-1
length: 14
CDR3: ASSFQGPYSNQPQH

size: few
V: TRBV7-9
length: 13
CDR3: ASSLQESSGNTIY

size: .
V: TRBV29-1
length: 12
CDR3: SVSPTGVGDTQY

size: few
V: TRBV4-1
length: 14
CDR3: ASSQPTGTGYYGYT

size: .
V: TRBV7-9
length: 13
CDR3: ASSKTSGSTDTQY

size: few
V: TRBV4-1
length: 10
CDR3: ASSPLGNEQF

size: .
V: TRBV5-6
length: 11
CDR3: ASSPSYFHEQF

size: few
V: TRBV5-1
length: 13
CDR3: ASSLVLGLNTEAF

size: .
V: TRBV10-1
length: 10
CDR3: ASSYGSHEQF

size: .
V: TRBV2
length: 13
CDR3: ASSGGWAGDYEQF

size: .
V: TRBV27
length: 12
CDR3: ASSLSGAGYGYT

size: .
V: TRBV4-1
length: 15
CDR3: ASSQFFRDSIQETQY

size: .
V: TRBV29-1
length: 10
CDR3: SVDQGQETQY

size: .
V: TRBV11-3
length: 14
CDR3: ASSLGYGEITDTQY